Described below is a single T cell receptor (beta chain) sequence and its context. From CD4+ cells came CD45RA+ naive and CD45RA-negative memory subsets. Only in-frame clones appear in the TCRdb table, and some are missing; sequencing was by immunoSEQ multiplex PCR. The sample holds roughly 1,100,000 clones, under 80% seen once. This sample is drawn from a study of shared clonotypes between healthy human individuals. Per germline, CDR1 KGHSH and CDR2 LQKENI. V dropped 5 bases and J dropped 8 bases, with 12 bases sitting between them. The CDR3 extends over 12 amino acids. Sample: memory CD4+ T cells sorted from blood. Subset: CD45RA-negative fraction. The receptor's source is a young man in good health. The J gene is TRBJ1-2, the V gene TRBV18; D might be TRBD1 (5 bases). The CDR3 loop is CASSWDFKGYTF. The CDR3 bases are TGTGCCAGCTCATGGGACTTTAAGGGCTACACCTTC.